These 20 T cell receptor beta chains share one sample of origin, sequenced in a study of blood T cells in healthy people across ages. Using a J-beta primer mix together with a sample-barcoded 5' primer, a second PCR was run for roughly 6 to 11 cycles. Each CDR3 protein is one row after TCRdb ran MiXCR on the 5' RACE reads. Altogether about 1.8 million distinct CDR3 sequences are present, less than 50% being singletons, with the ten largest covering more than 2%. The specimen was blood. The receptors were gathered from a middle-aged woman in good health.

There are many counts of this clonotype. A much bigger clone sits one base away, suggesting this may be a read error. CDR3: CASSVVGGPASYEQYF. The CDR3 nucleotides are TGCGCCAGCAGCGTTGTGGGTGGGCCAGCCTCCTACGAGCAGTACTTC. The chain uses TRBV5-1 and TRBJ2-7, with D unclear. The CDR3 is 16 residues long. CDR1 SGHRS and CDR2 YFSETQ come from the germline V gene. V lost 4 bases to trimming and J lost 0 bases, with 17 bases between them.

The CDR3 nucleotides read TGCAGCGTTGAAGTGCAGGACGGGGTCTATGGCTACACCTTC. The encoded protein is CSVEVQDGVYGYTF. The chain couples TRBV29-1 to TRBJ1-2, with D uncertain. There are 14 residues in the CDR3. CDR1 is SQVTM and CDR2 is ANQGSEA in the germline V gene. V dropped 1 base and J dropped 4 bases, with 13 bases sitting between them. Filled out from reference TRBV29-1 and TRBJ1-2, the complete variable domain reads SAVISQKPSRDICQRGTSLTIQCQVDSQVTMMFWYRQQPGQSLTLIATANQGSEATYESGFVIDKFPISRPNLTFSTLTVSNMSPEDSSIYLCSVEVQDGVYGYTFGSGTRLTVV.

This clonotype was seen repeatedly, ten times or more. The CDR3 DNA reads TGCAGCGTCAGAAAAGAGACCCAGTACTTC. This translates into CSVRKETQYF. The chain couples TRBV29-1 to TRBJ2-5; D not resolved. The CDR3 is made up of 10 amino acids. Germline CDR1 reads SQVTM; CDR2 reads ANQGSEA. V lost 6 bases and J lost 3, with 5 bases in between. Combining the CDR3 with reference TRBV29-1 and TRBJ2-5 gives the whole variable domain SAVISQKPSRDICQRGTSLTIQCQVDSQVTMMFWYRQQPGQSLTLIATANQGSEATYESGFVIDKFPISRPNLTFSTLTVSNMSPEDSSIYLCSVRKETQYFGPGTRLLVL.

The table lists this clonotype with a count of one. The rearrangement uses TRBV7-2 and TRBJ1-5, with D uncertain. V was shortened by 5 bases and J by 6 bases, with 17 bases between the two germline ends. The CDR3 covers 15 residues. Looked up from germline, CDR1 is SGHTA and CDR2 is FQGNSA. The chain's CDR3 is CASSREAGNLQPQHF. DNA for the CDR3: TGTGCCAGCAGCCGAGAGGCGGGCAACCTTCAGCCCCAGCATTTT.

This clonotype was seen only a few times. V is TRBV5-1 and J is TRBJ2-1; 7 positions agree with TRBD2. CDR1 is SGHRS and CDR2 is YFSETQ in the germline V gene. The length of the CDR3 is 12 residues. V dropped 4 bases and J dropped 15; count of bases not matched to a gene: 10. CDR3 nucleotide sequence: TGCGCCAGCAGCCCGGGGACTACCCCCAGGTTCTTC. This translates into CASSPGTTPRFF.

This clonotype was detected a few times. The CDR3 DNA is TGTGCCAGCAGCTTACGGGCAGCGGGGAGCTACGAGCAGTACTTC. This translates into CASSLRAAGSYEQYF. V usage is TRBV7-6 and J usage is TRBJ2-7; 7 bases match TRBD2. With V trimmed by 2 bases and J by 3 bases, 7 bases remained unmatched. CDR1 and CDR2 (germline): SGHVS, FNYEAQ. This CDR3 region has 15 residues.

The chain recombines TRBV24-1 with TRBJ1-5; D is uncertain. V was cut by 4 bases and J by 3 bases, with 12 bases left in between. Germline-derived CDR1 and CDR2 are KGHDR and SFDVKD. The CDR3 totals 15 residues. The chain's CDR3 is CATSDGSSFNQPQHF. CDR3 bases: TGTGCCACCAGTGACGGATCGTCTTTCAATCAGCCCCAGCATTTT.

This chain connects TRBV6-5 to TRBJ2-1; D is unresolved. The CDR3 is made up of 12 amino acids. Germline CDR1 reads MNHEY; CDR2 reads SVGAGI. V shed 4 bases and J shed 9 bases, with 10 bases lying between them. The CDR3, as DNA: TGTGCCAGCAGTTTTAAAACGGGTGAGCAGTTCTTC. Protein product: CASSFKTGEQFF.

The V gene is TRBV20-1, the J gene TRBJ2-3, with 12 bases lining up with TRBD2. Trimming at V came to 4 bases and at J to 6 bases, leaving 5 bases not matched to a gene. The V gene's germline CDR1 is DFQATT and CDR2 SNEGSKA (reference sequence). The CDR3 totals 14 residues. CDR3 protein: CSATSGGAFDTQYF. CDR3 nucleotide sequence: TGCAGTGCTACTAGCGGGGGGGCTTTTGATACGCAGTATTTT.

V usage is TRBV2 and J usage is TRBJ2-3, with TRBD1 identical over 7 bases. The germline V gene has CDR1 SNHLY and CDR2 FYNNEI. CDR3 size: 13 residues. Losses at the gene ends were 6 bases for V and 5 bases for J; bases not matched to a gene: 5. The CDR3: CASRQGSLDTQYF. CDR3 bases: TGTGCCAGCAGACAGGGGAGCTTAGATACGCAGTATTTT.

This clonotype was observed a few times. The chain is built from TRBV12-3 or TRBV12-4 and TRBJ2-5, with TRBD2 matching 7 bases. The CDR3 consists of 13 residues. V shed 8 bases, J shed 2 bases, and the junction held 5 bases outside the gene matches. In DNA form, the CDR3 reads TGTGCCAGCGGAAGGGAGGGGCAAGAGACCCAGTACTTC. This gives the protein CASGREGQETQYF.

This clonotype has a handful of counts. The chain employs TRBV7-2 and TRBJ1-2; D is possibly TRBD1 (6 bases). The CDR3 runs to 16 residues. CDR1 and CDR2 (germline): SGHTA, FQGNSA. V was pared by 2 bases and J by 0 bases, with 13 bases between. For the CDR3, the DNA is TGTGCCAGCAGCTTACTTCCGACAGGCTCTAACTATGGCTACACCTTC. It yields the protein CASSLLPTGSNYGYTF.

A few counts support this clonotype. This rearrangement joins TRBV15 to TRBJ2-5; D call uncertain. From germline, CDR1 is LNHNV and CDR2 YYDKDF (reference sequence). V was trimmed by 2 bases and J by 0 bases, leaving 4 bases between them. This CDR3 has 13 residues. The CDR3 loop is CATSRKYQETQYF. The DNA for the CDR3 is TGTGCCACCAGCAGAAAGTACCAAGAGACCCAGTACTTC. Variable domain in full (rest from reference TRBV15 and TRBJ2-5): DAMVIQNPRYQVTQFGKPVTLSCSQTLNHNVMYWYQQKSSQAPKLLFHYYDKDFNNEADTPDNFQSRRPNTSFCFLDIRSPGLGDTAMYLCATSRKYQETQYFGPGTRLLVL.

V is TRBV7-6 and J is TRBJ2-1; 7 bases agree with TRBD1. The junction had 6 bases not matched to a gene; V was cut back by 4 bases and J by 15 bases. The CDR3 is made up of 11 amino acids. Germline-derived CDR1 and CDR2 are SGHVS and FNYEAQ. The CDR3 coding sequence is TGTGCCAGCAGCTCCGGGACAGTGTGGTTCTTC. The encoded protein is CASSSGTVWFF.

The rearrangement joins TRBV9 to TRBJ2-5; D not certain. V lost 3 bases, J lost 4 bases, and 7 bases lay in between. In germline, CDR1 is SGDLS, CDR2 YYNGEE. The CDR3 length is 12 residues. CDR3 bases: TGTGCCAGCAGCGCCTCGTCAGAGACCCAGTACTTC. Protein: CASSASSETQYF.

This clonotype was seen only a few times. The V and J genes are TRBV6-2 or TRBV6-3 and TRBJ2-5, with D perhaps TRBD2 (5 bases). The V end was cut by 0 bases, the J end by 4 bases, with 12 bases between. Germline lookup yields CDR1 MNHEY and CDR2 SVGEGT. The CDR3 has 15 amino acids. The CDR3 spells CASSYSPGGRETQYF. CDR3 bases: TGTGCCAGCAGTTACTCGCCAGGCGGGCGAGAGACCCAGTACTTC.

V and J are TRBV15 and TRBJ1-1, with D hard to call. CDR1 is LNHNV and CDR2 is YYDKDF in the germline V gene (reference sequence). The CDR3 is 14 amino acids. V was pared by 3 bases and J by 4 bases, with 12 bases between. DNA of the CDR3: TGTGCCACCAGCAGCCCTATGAGCGGCACTGAAGCTTTCTTT. This codes for CATSSPMSGTEAFF.

The V gene is TRBV20-1, the J gene TRBJ2-6; TRBD2 matches at 7 bases. The germline CDR1 and CDR2 sequences are DFQATT and SNEGSKA (reference sequence). Trimming cost V 3 bases and J 2 bases; bases outside gene matches: 1. The CDR3 runs 14 residues. For the CDR3, the DNA is TGCAGTGCTAGTACTAGCGCTGGGGCCAACGTCCTGACTTTC. As protein: CSASTSAGANVLTF.

CDR3 amino acids: CAISDGAGVNYEQYF. CDR3 nucleotide sequence: TGTGCCATCAGTGACGGGGCAGGGGTGAACTACGAGCAGTACTTC. V and J are TRBV10-3 and TRBJ2-7; D may be TRBD1 (6 bases). Per germline, CDR1 ENHRY and CDR2 SYGVKD. CDR3 length equals 15 residues. V dropped 3 bases and J dropped 3 bases, with 15 bases sitting between them.

This clonotype was picked up a small number of times. A read error may account for a junction end that differs from germline. The J gene is TRBJ2-5, the V gene TRBV7-7; 8 positions match TRBD2. The length of the CDR3 is 14 residues. CDR1 and CDR2 (germline): SSHAT, FNYEAQ (reference sequence). CDR3 amino acids: CASSLAGTFQTQYF. DNA for the CDR3: TGTGCTAGCAGCTTAGCGGGGACATTTCAGACCCAGTACTTC.